The present entry profiles one T cell receptor beta chain with its context. Antigen unknown. From the 5' RACE reads, TCRdb called clonotypes with MiXCR, one entry per CDR3 protein. The table has about 130,000 distinct CDR3 sequences, around 9.7% seen once. This specimen comes from a study of CD8 T cells in ankylosing spondylitis. The study's findings and limits: Significant enrichment of disease-linked clones was reportedly seen in matched ankylosing spondylitis synovial fluid.

The CDR3 extends over 12 amino acids. V was shortened by 2 bases and J by 10 bases, with 13 bases between the two germline ends. Germline values: CDR1 DFQATT, CDR2 SNEGSKA (reference sequence). The chain links TRBV20-1 to TRBJ2-3, with D maybe TRBD2 (6 bases). The TCR was taken from a male donor with ankylosing spondylitis or in good health (not recorded which). The material sequenced was blood, either unsorted or a sorted T cell fraction (not recorded which). CDR3 bases: TGCAGTGCTAGAAGACTAGTCCCTGCGCAGTATTTT. This sequence encodes CSARRLVPAQYF.